These 20 T cell receptor beta chains share one sample of origin, sequenced in a study of CD8 T cells in Susac syndrome. A quantity of roughly 0.5 to 1 ug RNA underwent reverse transcription using random hexamers. TCRdb analysed the immunoSEQ multiplex PCR reads with MiXCR anew, one entry per CDR3 protein. The profile shows under 200,000 distinct CDR3 sequences, 85% to 95% of them singletons. Input material: CD8+ T cells from PBMCs. These receptors were taken from a human donor with multiple sclerosis.

This chain joins TRBV20-1 and TRBJ1-2; D not resolved. The CDR3 is 9 residues long. CDR1 is DFQATT and CDR2 is SNEGSKA in the germline V gene (reference sequence). V was pared by 8 bases and J by 4 bases, with 5 bases between. The CDR3 DNA sequence: TGCAGTACAACCTATGGCTACACCTTC. Translating gives CSTTYGYTF.

This chain joins TRBV15 and TRBJ1-2; D is ambiguous. This CDR3 is built from 16 residues. The germline V gene has CDR1 LNHNV and CDR2 YYDKDF (reference sequence). Trimming took off 2 bases at V and 6 bases at J, with 19 bases between the two ends. The CDR3 nucleotides read TGTGCCACCAGCAGAAACCCTCCGTCCCGGCCGGATGGCTACACCTTC. Protein product: CATSRNPPSRPDGYTF.

The J gene is TRBJ2-7, the V gene TRBV29-1; D is possibly TRBD1 (6 bases). V lost 7 bases to trimming and J lost 4 bases, with 11 bases between them. The CDR3 has 11 residues. Germline V gene sequence: CDR1 SQVTM, CDR2 ANQGSEA. CDR3 nucleotides: TGCAGCGGACAGGTGAATTACGAGCAGTACTTC. Amino acids: CSGQVNYEQYF.

This clonotype was counted a single time. The chain uses TRBV20-1 and TRBJ2-1, with TRBD1 matching over 9 bases. Germline V gene sequence: CDR1 DFQATT, CDR2 SNEGSKA (reference sequence). The CDR3 covers 14 residues. V was clipped by 2 bases and J by 5 bases; unmatched bases: 4. The CDR3 DNA sequence: TGCAGTGCTAGACAGGGACAGGGCGACAATGAGCAGTTCTTC. Its translation is CSARQGQGDNEQFF.

This chain links TRBV4-1 with TRBJ1-2; D not certain. The CDR3 covers 13 residues. Germline V gene data show CDR1 as MGHRA and CDR2 as YSYEKL. V lost 7 bases and J lost 8, with 17 bases in between. CDR3 nucleotides: TGCGCCAGCACCGCTGTCGCGGCAGGAGGCTACACCTTC. Protein sequence: CASTAVAAGGYTF.

CDR3 loop: CASSGGDIQPQHF. CDR3 bases: TGTGCCAGCAGCGGAGGCGACATCCAGCCCCAGCATTTT. The J gene is TRBJ1-5, the V gene TRBV9; no firm D call. CDR1 is SGDLS, CDR2 YYNGEE, per germline. The CDR3 covers 13 residues. V was pared by 3 bases and J by 7 bases, with 11 bases between. Variable domain in full (rest from reference TRBV9 and TRBJ1-5): DSGVTQTPKHLITATGQRVTLRCSPRSGDLSVYWYQQSLDQGLQFLIQYYNGEERAKGNILERFSAQQFPDLHSELNLSSLELGDSALYFCASSGGDIQPQHFGDGTRLSIL.

J is TRBJ2-5 and V is TRBV28; D is unclear. Looked up from germline, CDR1 is MDHEN and CDR2 is SYDVKM. CDR3 size: 14 residues. Trimming shortened V by 10 bases and J by 2 bases, and 17 bases separated the two germline ends. The CDR3: CATHPTVGQETQYF. The CDR3 DNA sequence: TGTGCCACCCACCCGACGGTGGGGCAAGAGACCCAGTACTTC.

This chain joins TRBV19 and TRBJ2-1; no clear D gene. Trimming removed 4 bases at V and 8 bases at J, with 9 bases between. The CDR3 is 12 amino acids. The germline CDR1 and CDR2 sequences are LNHDA and SQIVND (reference sequence). The CDR3, as DNA: TGTGCCAGTAGTACTGGTTGGTATGAGCAGTTCTTC. Translation: CASSTGWYEQFF.

This clonotype was seen more than once but under ten times. The CDR3: CASSLNRAGELFF. The CDR3 coding sequence is TGTGCCAGCAGCTTAAACCGGGCCGGGGAGCTGTTTTTT. The chain is built from TRBV7-3 and TRBJ2-2; D is uncertain. V was pared by 1 base and J by 6 bases, with 6 bases between. CDR3 length: 13 amino acids. CDR1 and CDR2 from the germline V gene are SGHTA and FQGTGA.

The chain couples TRBV20-1 to TRBJ2-1; D uncertain. Per the germline V gene, CDR1 is DFQATT and CDR2 is SNEGSKA (reference sequence). The V end lost 6 bases, the J end lost 4 bases, and 16 bases lay between the germline ends. The CDR3 totals 14 residues. The CDR3 nucleotides are TGCAGTGCAACTAAAATGGGGTTATACAATGAGCAGTTCTTC. Translating it yields CSATKMGLYNEQFF.

DNA of the CDR3: TGTGCCAGCAGTTCACAAGGGCAGGATCGAAACTATGGCTACACCTTC. Amino acids: CASSSQGQDRNYGYTF. This chain joins TRBV7-8 and TRBJ1-2; no firm D call. Germline V CDR1 and CDR2: SGHVS, FQNEAQ. V was cut by 6 bases and J by 2 bases, with 19 bases left in between. This CDR3 is 16 amino acids long.

The chain carries TRBV20-1 and TRBJ2-3; D is possibly TRBD1 (5 bases). The CDR3 runs 13 residues. Germline V gene data show CDR1 as DFQATT and CDR2 as SNEGSKA (reference sequence). Trimming took off 6 bases at V and 4 bases at J, with 14 bases between the two ends. CDR3 in DNA: TGCAGTGCCAAAGGGGATGACCCAGATACGCAGTATTTT. This sequence encodes CSAKGDDPDTQYF.

The rearrangement joins TRBV30 to TRBJ2-1; no reliable D call. Trimming took off 7 bases at V and 2 bases at J, with 6 bases between the two ends. The CDR3 is made up of 11 amino acids. Germline V CDR1 and CDR2: GTSNPN, SVGIG (reference sequence). The CDR3 DNA sequence: TGTGCCTTTGTAGCCTACAATGAGCAGTTCTTC. This encodes CAFVAYNEQFF. The whole variable domain, remainder taken from reference TRBV30 and TRBJ2-1, is SQTIHQWPATLVQPVGSPLSLECTVEGTSNPNLYWYRQAAGRGLQLLFYSVGIGQISSEVPQNLSASRPQDRQFILSSKKLLLSDSGFYLCAFVAYNEQFFGPGTRLTVL.

This sequence joins TRBV13 and TRBJ1-1; 9 bases match TRBD1. J was trimmed by 0 bases and V by 3 bases; bases with no gene match: 5. Germline V gene sequence: CDR1 PRHDT, CDR2 FYEKMQ (reference sequence). This CDR3 has 16 amino acids. In DNA, the CDR3 is TGTGCCAGCAGCTTCGGGACAGGGACCATGAACACTGAAGCTTTCTTT. It specifies CASSFGTGTMNTEAFF.

The genes are TRBV29-1 and TRBJ2-3, with D unresolved. With 6 bases removed from V and 0 bases from J, the gap between germline ends came to 10 bases. Germline V gives CDR1 SQVTM, CDR2 ANQGSEA. The CDR3 is 13 residues long. CDR3 nucleotides: TGCAGCGTGCGGACGGCTAGCACAGATACGCAGTATTTT. It codes for CSVRTASTDTQYF.

J is TRBJ2-1 and V is TRBV7-2; D remains ambiguous. V dropped 2 bases and J dropped 7 bases, with 6 bases sitting between them. This CDR3 is built from 12 residues. Germline lookup yields CDR1 SGHTA and CDR2 FQGNSA. DNA of the CDR3: TGTGCCAGCAGCTTAACAACGAATGAGCAGTTCTTC. Translated: CASSLTTNEQFF.

This clonotype was found a few times. The V and J genes are TRBV29-1 and TRBJ2-1, with D tentatively TRBD2 (7 bases). V shed 7 bases and J shed 0 bases, with 19 bases lying between them. The CDR3 covers 16 residues. Germline lookup yields CDR1 SQVTM and CDR2 ANQGSEA. Written as DNA, the CDR3 is TGCAGCGCCCCGGGGGGCGGTCTGAGCTCCTACAATGAGCAGTTCTTC. Amino acid sequence: CSAPGGGLSSYNEQFF.

The V and J genes are TRBV2 and TRBJ2-6; D may be TRBD2 (6 bases). The CDR3 is 15 residues long. Germline CDR1 is SNHLY and CDR2 is FYNNEI. Trimming cost V 7 bases and J 1 base, with 11 bases left between them. DNA of the CDR3: TGTGCCAGCATTTTAGGACTATCTGGGGCCAACGTCCTGACTTTC. Translation gives CASILGLSGANVLTF.

The rearrangement joins TRBV7-9 to TRBJ2-1, with no clear D. The V gene lost 4 bases and the J gene lost 4 bases, with 14 bases spanning the gap. Germline V lookup: CDR1 SEHNR, CDR2 FQNEAQ (reference sequence). This CDR3 has 15 amino acids. CDR3 DNA: TGTGCCAGCAGCTCGACTTATCCGCGTTACAATGAGCAGTTCTTC. Its translation: CASSSTYPRYNEQFF. Full variable domain (missing parts from reference TRBV7-9 and TRBJ2-1): DTGVSQNPRHKITKRGQNVTFRCDPISEHNRLYWYRQTLGQGPEFLTYFQNEAQLEKSRLLSDRFSAERPKGSFSTLEIQRTEQGDSAMYLCASSSTYPRYNEQFFGPGTRLTVL.

CDR3 region: CASSPSVGGEQFF. In nucleotides, the CDR3 is TGTGCCAGCAGCCCTAGCGTTGGCGGCGAGCAGTTCTTC. V usage is TRBV13 and J usage is TRBJ2-1; a possible D gene is TRBD2 (6 bases). There are 13 residues in the CDR3. Trimming left V 5 bases short and J 10 bases short, with 15 bases between. The germline CDR1 and CDR2 sequences are PRHDT and FYEKMQ (reference sequence).